Each of the 15 T cell receptor beta chains below was sequenced from the same sample in a study of T cell responses to AZD1222 COVID-19 vaccine. Assay: immunoSEQ multiplex PCR; the TCRdb copy retains only in-frame clones and omits some. This table has under 150,000 clones, 80% to 90% appearing once. The specimen was peripheral blood, collected on day 0 of MenACWY control vaccination. The receptor set was obtained from an adult in good health.

In its sample, this clone was seen once. The chain couples TRBV6-2 or TRBV6-3 to TRBJ2-1; 11 bases fit TRBD2. This CDR3 comprises 17 residues. Germline V gives CDR1 MNHEY, CDR2 SVGEGT. The junction had 16 bases not matched to a gene; V was cut back by 8 bases and J by 7 bases. CDR3 loop: CASCRPGRTSGFNEQFF. CDR3 nucleotide sequence: TGTGCCAGCTGCCGACCCGGGAGGACTAGCGGGTTTAATGAGCAGTTCTTC.

V is TRBV9 and J is TRBJ2-5; the D gene is possibly TRBD1 (6 bases). V was trimmed by 0 bases and J by 5 bases, leaving 8 bases between them. The CDR3 covers 13 residues. Per germline, CDR1 SGDLS and CDR2 YYNGEE. The CDR3 loop reads CASSVGGRETQYF. CDR3 bases: TGTGCCAGCAGCGTAGGGGGGCGTGAGACCCAGTACTTC.

CDR3 nucleotide sequence: TGTGCCTGGAGTGTACCGGGACGGGACAATTCACCCCTCCACTTT. Residues: CAWSVPGRDNSPLHF. The chain links TRBV30 to TRBJ1-6; perhaps TRBD1 as D (5 bases). The ends were cut back, 0 bases at V and 7 bases at J, with 13 bases in the middle. Germline V gives CDR1 GTSNPN, CDR2 SVGIG (reference sequence). The length of the CDR3 is 15 residues.

The chain couples TRBV7-9 to TRBJ1-2; D might be TRBD1 (5 bases). V gave up 2 bases and J gave up 6 bases, with 13 bases separating them. The CDR3 length is 14 residues. Per germline, CDR1 SEHNR and CDR2 FQNEAQ (reference sequence). The CDR3 loop is CASSLTGPQDGYTF. CDR3 coding DNA: TGTGCCAGCAGCTTAACAGGCCCCCAGGATGGCTACACCTTC.

This chain links TRBV12-3 or TRBV12-4 with TRBJ2-1; 7 nucleotides line up with TRBD1. The V gene end was trimmed by 6 bases and the J gene end by 4 bases; junction bases not matched to a gene: 3. This CDR3 region has 13 residues. CDR3: CASRRGLYNEQFF. CDR3 nucleotides: TGTGCCAGCAGGAGGGGGCTATACAATGAGCAGTTCTTC.

This clone was seen more than once but under ten times. The rearrangement links TRBV4-2 to TRBJ1-5; possibly TRBD1 for D (6 bases). Trimming took off 2 bases at V and 1 base at J, with 15 bases between the two ends. Germline V gene sequence: CDR1 LGHNA, CDR2 YNFKEQ. CDR3 length equals 17 residues. CDR3 sequence (DNA): TGTGCCAGCAGCCAAACCGGGACATTGATCAGCAATCAGCCCCAGCATTTT. Encoded protein: CASSQTGTLISNQPQHF.

This chain connects TRBV30 to TRBJ2-1, with 7 bases matching TRBD2. Germline CDR1 GTSNPN, CDR2 SVGIG (reference sequence). V lost 1 base, J lost 5 bases, and 2 bases stayed unmatched. The CDR3 covers 13 residues. In nucleotides, the CDR3 is TGTGCCTGGAGTGCTCTAGCGGACAATGAGCAGTTCTTC. Amino acid sequence: CAWSALADNEQFF.

The chain joins TRBV6-4 to TRBJ2-3; 7 bases align to TRBD2. Germline V lookup: CDR1 MRHNA, CDR2 SNTAGT. Trimming took 5 bases from V and 4 from J; bases not matched to a gene: 9. This CDR3 contains 15 residues. The CDR3 is CASSRTGTISDTQYF. The DNA for the CDR3 is TGTGCCAGCAGTCGAACCGGGACTATTTCAGATACGCAGTATTTT.

V usage is TRBV4-3 and J usage is TRBJ1-1; a possible D gene is TRBD1 (5 bases). Germline-derived CDR1 and CDR2 are LGHNA and YSLEER. There are 15 residues in the CDR3. The V gene lost 0 bases and the J gene lost 6 bases, with 14 bases spanning the gap. CDR3 sequence (DNA): TGCGCCAGCAGCCAAGATCGGGGGGGGAGATCTGAAGCTTTCTTT. It yields the protein CASSQDRGGRSEAFF.

The chain joins TRBV30 to TRBJ1-2, with 11 bases lining up with TRBD1. Germline values: CDR1 GTSNPN, CDR2 SVGIG (reference sequence). This CDR3 region has 14 residues. The V segment lost 1 base and the J segment 8 bases; nucleotides outside the gene matches: 6. CDR3 bases: TGTGCCTGGAGTGAAGGACAGGGGGCCTACGGCTACACCTTC. It yields the protein CAWSEGQGAYGYTF. Filled out from reference TRBV30 and TRBJ1-2, the complete variable domain reads SQTIHQWPATLVQPVGSPLSLECTVEGTSNPNLYWYRQAAGRGLQLLFYSVGIGQISSEVPQNLSASRPQDRQFILSSKKLLLSDSGFYLCAWSEGQGAYGYTFGSGTRLTVV.

The rearrangement links TRBV5-4 to TRBJ1-1; D unclear. V shed 1 base and J shed 2 bases, with 9 bases lying between them. CDR3 length: 14 residues. Germline V gene data show CDR1 as SGHNT and CDR2 as YYREEE (reference sequence). The CDR3 here is CASSLSSSNTEAFF. In nucleotides, the CDR3 is TGTGCCAGCAGCTTGTCGTCTAGTAACACTGAAGCTTTCTTT.

This chain uses TRBV29-1 with TRBJ2-2, with TRBD2 matching 10 bases. The CDR3 covers 17 residues. V trimming: 0 bases; J trimming: 4 bases; junction bases outside the gene matches: 8. Germline assignment: CDR1 SQVTM and CDR2 ANQGSEA. CDR3 nucleotide sequence: TGCAGCGTTGAAGATCTGGCTAGCGGGAGTGGCACCGGGGAGCTGTTTTTT. It yields the protein CSVEDLASGSGTGELFF.

This sequence joins TRBV24-1 and TRBJ2-1, with D possibly TRBD1 on 6 matching bases. The V end lost 4 bases, the J end lost 15 bases, and 15 bases lay between the germline ends. The CDR3 extends over 12 amino acids. Per the germline V gene, CDR1 is KGHDR and CDR2 is SFDVKD. CDR3 nucleotides: TGTGCCACCAGTGAGACGGACAGAGGGTCGTTCTTC. Translated, it gives CATSETDRGSFF.

This sequence joins TRBV6-6 and TRBJ1-4; 10 bases align to TRBD1. Per germline, CDR1 MNHNY and CDR2 SVGAGI (reference sequence). The CDR3 spans 16 residues. The ends lost 5 bases at V and 5 bases at J; junction bases unmatched: 8. CDR3 bases: TGTGCCAGCAGTCTGACAGGGGGCAAGAAAAATGAAAAACTGTTTTTT. Encoded protein: CASSLTGGKKNEKLFF.

CDR3 amino acids: CASSLRFGYGYTF. CDR3 DNA: TGTGCCAGCAGTTTGAGATTTGGATATGGCTACACCTTC. V and J are TRBV12-3 or TRBV12-4 and TRBJ1-2; D is unclear. Trimming removed 3 bases at V and 5 bases at J, with 10 bases between. This CDR3 has 13 residues.